A selection of T cell receptor beta chains follows, all from one sample in a study of T cells after yellow fever vaccination. TCRdb reanalysed the 5' RACE reads using MiXCR and keeps one entry per CDR3 protein. There are 610,000 or so distinct CDR3 sequences in the sample; more than 9% occur only once, and under 15% lies in the top ten. The sequencing here drew on PBMCs, taken on the day of the yellow fever booster vaccination. Receptors originate from a man aged 25 to 40 who received the YFV17D yellow fever vaccine. The CDR3 runs from the conserved cysteine through the conserved F or W.

CDR3 protein	V gene	J gene
CSAMGQPGTSGNHEQFF	TRBV20-1	TRBJ2-1
CASSPVYFSGITYEQYF	TRBV5-1	TRBJ2-7
CASRTGAGPVVEKLFF	TRBV2	TRBJ1-4
CASNFGWRGYEQYF	TRBV7-2	TRBJ2-7
CASSREHTEETQYF	TRBV18	TRBJ2-5
CASSRSGAGETQYF	TRBV7-9	TRBJ2-5
CASSPRRGGYEQYF	TRBV18	TRBJ2-7
CASSLDGRNYGYTF	TRBV5-1	TRBJ1-2
CASSPGQGLQITPSTDTQYF	TRBV11-1	TRBJ2-3
CARALNIQYF	TRBV21-1	TRBJ2-4
CSARVGVGGGYTF	TRBV20-1	TRBJ1-2